This passage covers 17 T cell receptor beta chains from one sample sequenced in a study of blood T cell dynamics during melanoma immunotherapy. Libraries were prepared by immunoSEQ multiplex PCR; TCRdb keeps only in-frame clonotypes and omits some of them. The sample carries about 15,000 clones, approximately 90% recorded once. Time point meaning: week 3, after first cycle of checkpoint inhibitor. The sequencing here drew on blood, taken from a patient treated with checkpoint blockade. The receptor source for this set is a human donor with melanoma.

This chain uses TRBV11-3 with TRBJ2-7, with TRBD2 identical over 9 bases. V lost 5 bases, J lost 4 bases, and 6 bases stayed unmatched. CDR3 length: 14 amino acids. Germline CDR1 SGHNT, CDR2 YENEEA. The CDR3 loop is CASSRGGGSYEQYF. Written as DNA, the CDR3 is TGTGCCAGCAGCCGCGGGGGGGGCTCTTACGAGCAGTACTTC. The full variable domain, its missing parts supplied by reference TRBV11-3 and TRBJ2-7, is EAGVVQSPRYKIIEKKQPVAFWCNPISGHNTLYWYLQNLGQGPELLIRYENEEAVDDSQLPKDRFSAERLKGVDSTLKIQPAELGDSAVYLCASSRGGGSYEQYFGPGTRLTVT.

The V call is TRBV5-6, the J call TRBJ1-4; 7 bases match TRBD1. CDR3 length: 13 residues. CDR1 and CDR2 from the germline V gene are SGHDT and YYEEEE. V lost 3 bases, J lost 8 bases, and 4 bases stayed unmatched. CDR3 sequence (DNA): TGTGCCAGCAGCTCGACAGGGCTCGAAAAACTGTTTTTT. This encodes CASSSTGLEKLFF.

The chain uses TRBV4-1 and TRBJ2-6, with no clear D. There are 16 residues in the CDR3. Germline V gene lookup returns CDR1 MGHRA and CDR2 YSYEKL. The V end was cut by 2 bases, the J end by 0 bases, with 8 bases between. CDR3 region: CASSQSAPSGANVLTF. The CDR3 bases are TGCGCCAGCAGCCAAAGTGCCCCCTCTGGGGCCAACGTCCTGACTTTC.

This clone was seen once. The chain combines TRBV4-1 with TRBJ2-5, with 9 positions matching TRBD1. The V gene's germline CDR1 is MGHRA and CDR2 YSYEKL. The CDR3 has 17 residues. Trimming at V came to 2 bases and at J to 0 bases, leaving 7 bases not matched to a gene. CDR3 amino acids: CASSQYSGTGNQETQYF. The CDR3 DNA is TGCGCCAGCAGCCAATATTCCGGGACAGGGAACCAAGAGACCCAGTACTTC.

The chain joins TRBV5-1 to TRBJ2-2; TRBD2 matches at 10 bases. After removal of 0 bases from V and 7 bases from J, the junction contained 6 bases not matched to a gene. The CDR3 is 16 residues long. Germline lookup yields CDR1 SGHRS and CDR2 YFSETQ. CDR3 residues: CASSLGSGRAHGELFF. The CDR3 bases are TGCGCCAGCAGCTTGGGGAGCGGGAGGGCCCACGGGGAGCTGTTTTTT.

The J gene is TRBJ1-1, the V gene TRBV5-4, with a weak D call TRBD1 (5 bases). Trimming shortened V by 2 bases and J by 5 bases, and 16 bases separated the two germline ends. Germline CDR1 reads SGHNT; CDR2 reads YYREEE (reference sequence). The CDR3 runs 15 residues. The CDR3 loop reads CASSLGGRAPTEAFF. CDR3 sequence (DNA): TGTGCCAGCAGCTTAGGAGGCAGGGCGCCTACTGAAGCTTTCTTT.

This sequence joins TRBV10-2 and TRBJ1-6; tentative D call: TRBD1 (5 bases). V lost 8 bases and J 8 bases, leaving 13 bases between the germline ends. The CDR3 runs to 13 residues. Germline CDR1 reads WSHSY; CDR2 reads SAAADI. The CDR3 DNA reads as TGCGCCAGCGGTGCGGGGGTTGATTCACCCCTCCACTTT. Protein: CASGAGVDSPLHF.

This chain joins TRBV19 and TRBJ1-5; TRBD1 aligns across 7 bases. Germline CDR1 is LNHDA and CDR2 is SQIVND (reference sequence). The CDR3 has 17 residues. V shed 6 bases, J shed 1 base, and the junction held 12 bases outside the gene matches. CDR3 DNA sequence: TGTGCCAGTAGCCTGGACAGGTCGGTGGTCAGCAATCAGCCCCAGCATTTT. Translating gives CASSLDRSVVSNQPQHF.

The chain carries TRBV7-6 and TRBJ2-2; no clear D. CDR3 length: 16 residues. CDR1 and CDR2 from the germline V gene are SGHVS and FNYEAQ. Trimming pared 6 bases from V and 2 bases from J, leaving 16 bases between. The CDR3 region is CASSLWVAENTGELFF. CDR3 nucleotides: TGTGCCAGCAGTCTATGGGTAGCAGAAAACACCGGGGAGCTGTTTTTT. The entire variable domain, with the rest obtained from reference TRBV7-6 and TRBJ2-2, is as follows: GAGVSQSPRYKVTKRGQDVALRCDPISGHVSLYWYRQALGQGPEFLTYFNYEAQQDKSGLPNDRFSAERPEGSISTLTIQRTEQRDSAMYRCASSLWVAENTGELFFGEGSRLTVL.

The J gene is TRBJ2-1, the V gene TRBV30; maybe TRBD2 (6 bases). This CDR3 spans 13 amino acids. The germline V and J ends were trimmed by 3 bases and 4 bases, with 10 bases remaining between them. CDR1 is GTSNPN, CDR2 SVGIG, per germline (reference sequence). The CDR3 sequence is CAWRGDLYNEQFF. The DNA for the CDR3 is TGTGCCTGGAGGGGGGACTTGTACAATGAGCAGTTCTTC.

The chain joins TRBV28 to TRBJ2-1; 7 positions match TRBD1. V shed 6 bases and J 0 bases; nucleotides not matched to a gene: 8. The CDR3 covers 16 residues. The V gene's germline CDR1 is MDHEN and CDR2 SYDVKM. The CDR3 loop reads CASSRGGFGSYNEQFF. The CDR3 DNA sequence: TGTGCCAGCAGCCGAGGGGGCTTTGGCTCCTACAATGAGCAGTTCTTC.

V and J are TRBV6-1 and TRBJ2-7; TRBD2 might be the D (5 bases). CDR3 length equals 13 residues. In germline, CDR1 is MNHNS, CDR2 SASEGT. The V end was cut by 7 bases, the J end by 3 bases, with 13 bases between. The CDR3 DNA reads TGTGCCAGCACGGGGTGGCCCGGCTACGAGCAGTACTTC. Its protein is CASTGWPGYEQYF.

The DNA for the CDR3 is TGTGCCAGCAGTGAAGGGTGGGTTAGCAATCAGCCCCAGCATTTT. It specifies CASSEGWVSNQPQHF. V gene TRBV6-1 combines with J gene TRBJ1-5; D uncertain. V dropped 1 base and J dropped 0 bases, with 7 bases sitting between them. The CDR3 sequence is 15 residues long. CDR1 and CDR2 (germline): MNHNS, SASEGT.

The V call is TRBV9, the J call TRBJ1-3, with no clear D. The length of the CDR3 is 16 residues. Trimming cost V 3 bases and J 0 bases, with 13 bases left between them. Germline CDR1 reads SGDLS; CDR2 reads YYNGEE. CDR3 in DNA: TGTGCCAGCAGCGCTTTTTTAAGCCTCTCTGGAAACACCATATATTTT. Protein product: CASSAFLSLSGNTIYF.

The chain employs TRBV11-2 and TRBJ2-1; D is perhaps TRBD1 (5 bases). The germline gives CDR1 SGHAT, CDR2 FQNNGV. With 4 bases removed from V and 8 bases from J, the gap between germline ends came to 12 bases. The length of the CDR3 is 13 residues. As DNA, the CDR3 is TGTGCCAGCAGCTCACAGGTTATCGATGAGCAGTTCTTC. Residues: CASSSQVIDEQFF.

The rearrangement links TRBV6-1 to TRBJ1-5, with D perhaps TRBD1 (6 bases). Germline V gene data show CDR1 as MNHNS and CDR2 as SASEGT. Trimming took off 2 bases at V and 5 bases at J, with 10 bases between the two ends. This CDR3 is 14 amino acids long. CDR3: CASSERGGYQPQHF. In DNA, the CDR3 is TGTGCCAGCAGTGAAAGGGGGGGATATCAGCCCCAGCATTTT.

For the CDR3, the DNA is TGTGCCAGCAGCCGACTGGCTAACTCGGATGAGCAGTTCTTC. It specifies CASSRLANSDEQFF. The V and J genes are TRBV7-2 and TRBJ2-1; no firm D call. V lost 5 bases and J lost 8, with 16 bases in between. This CDR3 spans 14 amino acids. Germline CDR1 SGHTA, CDR2 FQGNSA.